The clone carrying this T cell receptor beta chain has just one count. The CDR3 is 12 residues long. Germline values: CDR1 MNHEY, CDR2 SVGAGI. The ends were cut back, 5 bases at V and 4 bases at J, with 7 bases in the middle. The sample is drawn from a study of blood T cell repertoires in COVID-19. About the study: Specimens from acute and convalescent COVID-19 originated in the United States, Italy and Spain.

Only in-frame clones appear in the TCRdb table, and some are missing; sequencing was by immunoSEQ multiplex PCR. Counted here are roughly 70,000 clones, under 85% occurring once; the ten biggest clones make up about 15%. This receptor was taken from a man in his sixties with COVID-19, enrolled during active disease. V usage is TRBV6-5 and J usage is TRBJ2-3; D is possibly TRBD1 (6 bases). The sample consisted of peripheral blood. The CDR3 DNA is TGTGCCAGCAGTCCAGGGGCAGATACGCAGTATTTT. As protein: CASSPGADTQYF.